The 13 T cell receptor beta chains given below trace back to one sample, sequenced in a study of blood T cells in healthy people across ages. It was with a sample-barcoded 5' primer and a J-beta primer mix that a second PCR of roughly 7 to 12 cycles was run. TCRdb re-analysed the 5' RACE reads in MiXCR, keeping a single row per CDR3 protein. The table includes roughly 900,000 distinct CDR3 sequences, under 35% detected once. Sequencing used blood. The source is an elderly woman in good health.

This rearrangement joins TRBV6-5 to TRBJ1-2; D is possibly TRBD1 (5 bases). Germline CDR1 is MNHEY and CDR2 is SVGAGI. This CDR3 is built from 14 residues. V shed 6 bases and J shed 6 bases, with 17 bases lying between them. The CDR3 DNA follows: TGTGCCAGCAGGGTCCGGGCAGACAGTGATGGCTACACCTTC. Translation gives CASRVRADSDGYTF.

CDR3 region: CASVTQGSGNTIYF. The CDR3 DNA follows: TGTGCCAGCGTTACCCAGGGGTCTGGAAACACCATATATTTT. This sequence joins TRBV5-6 and TRBJ1-3; tentative D call: TRBD1 (6 bases). CDR3 length: 14 residues. V was pared by 7 bases and J by 1 base, with 12 bases between. Per germline, CDR1 SGHDT and CDR2 YYEEEE. Based on the CDR3 plus reference TRBV5-6 and TRBJ1-3, the full variable domain is DAGVTQSPTHLIKTRGQQVTLRCSPKSGHDTVSWYQQALGQGPQFIFQYYEEEERQRGNFPDRFSGHQFPNYSSELNVNALLLGDSALYLCASVTQGSGNTIYFGEGSWLTVV.

The chain links TRBV5-5 to TRBJ2-1; D unclear. V gave up 0 bases and J gave up 6 bases, with 19 bases separating them. This CDR3 is built from 17 residues. Per the germline V gene, CDR1 is SGHKS and CDR2 is YYEKEE (reference sequence). In DNA, the CDR3 is TGTGCCAGCAGCTTGGTCACCAGCCAATGGAGCTCCAATGAGCAGTTCTTC. This gives the protein CASSLVTSQWSSNEQFF.

With respect to this clonotype: A read error may explain this, as a much larger clone is one base away. V and J are TRBV2 and TRBJ2-4; the D gene is possibly TRBD1 (6 bases). This CDR3 is 13 amino acids long. V was trimmed by 8 bases and J by 14 bases, leaving 22 bases between them. Germline CDR1 and CDR2: SNHLY and FYNNEI. CDR3 bases: TGTGCCAGCGGTGGTGGACAGACCCCCTGCGAGTACTTC. Translated, it gives CASGGGQTPCEYF.

In this sample, this clonotype turned up many times. This chain links TRBV14 with TRBJ2-5, with D possibly called TRBD1 or TRBD2 (5 bases each). Per germline, CDR1 SGHDN and CDR2 FVKESK. The CDR3 contains 18 residues. Trimming cost V 4 bases and J 1 base, with 22 bases left between them. CDR3 DNA sequence: TGTGCCAGCAGCCCTACCGGGGCCTATAAACGAAGCCAAGAGACCCAGTACTTC. Translated, it gives CASSPTGAYKRSQETQYF.

To note about this clonotype: A read error is possible here, since a much larger clone lies one base away. The rearrangement links TRBV3-1 to TRBJ1-5; possibly TRBD1 for D (5 bases). Germline V CDR1 and CDR2: LGHDT, YNNKEL (reference sequence). This CDR3 comprises 16 residues. The CDR3 sequence: CVSSQGWGGSNQPQHF. The CDR3 nucleotides are TGTGTCAGCAGCCAAGGATGGGGGGGTAGCAATCAGCCCCAGCATTTT.

The V gene is TRBV29-1, the J gene TRBJ1-4, with 7 bases matching TRBD1. V shed 5 bases, J shed 7 bases, and the junction held 10 bases outside the gene matches. CDR1 and CDR2 (germline): SQVTM, ANQGSEA. The CDR3 has 14 amino acids. The CDR3 loop reads CSVQSRGSGEKLFF. The CDR3 nucleotides are TGCAGCGTTCAGAGCAGGGGGTCGGGTGAAAAACTGTTTTTT.

Note on this clonotype: A much larger clone sits a single nucleotide away, making a read error possible. The CDR3 DNA reads as TGTGCCAGCAGTTTACCGTTCCAAGAGACCCAGTACTTC. This gives the protein CASSLPFQETQYF. V gene TRBV6-6 combines with J gene TRBJ2-7, with D unresolved. The J call may be wrong; the DNA end is better matched by TRBJ2-5. Germline CDR1 and CDR2: MNHNY and SVGAGI (reference sequence). CDR3 length equals 13 residues.

This clonotype was detected many times. The chain combines TRBV11-2 with TRBJ1-2; no definite D call. Germline loops: CDR1 SGHAT, CDR2 FQNNGV. The germline V and J ends were trimmed by 3 bases and 0 bases, with 8 bases remaining between them. This CDR3 contains 14 residues. CDR3 nucleotide sequence: TGTGCCAGCAGCTTGACGGATACTAACTATGGCTACACCTTC. It yields the protein CASSLTDTNYGYTF.

A few counts support this clonotype. The rearrangement uses TRBV18 and TRBJ2-1; 10 positions agree with TRBD2. Losses at the gene ends were 3 bases for V and 4 bases for J; bases not matched to a gene: 9. CDR3 length: 17 residues. Germline CDR1 KGHSH, CDR2 LQKENI. CDR3 sequence reads: CASSPNLLAGSYNEQFF. The CDR3 bases are TGTGCCAGCTCACCGAATTTACTAGCGGGGTCTTACAATGAGCAGTTCTTC.

This clonotype was seen repeatedly, ten times or more. This sequence joins TRBV10-1 and TRBJ2-3; weak D call: TRBD2 (6 bases). The CDR3 consists of 15 residues. Germline CDR1 WNHNN, CDR2 SYGVQD (reference sequence). Trimming shortened V by 5 bases and J by 2 bases, and 14 bases separated the two germline ends. CDR3 in amino acids: CASSLTSLDTDTQYF. CDR3 nucleotides: TGCGCCAGCAGTTTGACTAGTTTGGACACAGATACGCAGTATTTT.

The chain joins TRBV4-2 to TRBJ2-3; 12 positions match TRBD2. Per germline, CDR1 LGHNA and CDR2 YNFKEQ. With 0 bases clipped from V and 2 bases from J, the junction kept 6 bases outside the gene matches. The CDR3 has 18 residues. The CDR3 protein is CASSQEMASGGVTDTQYF. In DNA, the CDR3 is TGTGCCAGCAGCCAAGAAATGGCTAGCGGGGGGGTCACAGATACGCAGTATTTT.

The chain combines TRBV12-3 or TRBV12-4 with TRBJ1-1; D unresolved. This CDR3 comprises 15 residues. Trimming left V 1 base short and J 1 base short, with 10 bases between. CDR3: CASSLGLSENTEAFF. The CDR3 coding sequence is TGTGCCAGCAGTTTAGGTCTCTCGGAGAACACTGAAGCTTTCTTT.